One and the same sample provided the 20 T cell receptor beta chains below, sequenced in a study of T cell repertoires in cytomegalovirus infection. TCRdb re-analysed the reads in MiXCR, keeping a single row per CDR3 protein. The profile shows about 450,000 distinct CDR3 sequences, about 33% of them singletons. Sequences were obtained from PBMCs. These receptors originate from a human donor in good health (CMV status not recorded). Some clones in this sample may be carry-over from other donors' samples.

The rearrangement links TRBV11-2 to TRBJ2-2; 15 bases are a match to TRBD2. V lost 5 bases and J lost 2; bases outside the gene matches: 6. The CDR3 contains 18 residues. Germline assignment: CDR1 SGHAT and CDR2 FQNNGV. The CDR3 sequence: CASSPGTSGGLNTGELFF. DNA for the CDR3: TGTGCCAGCAGCCCTGGGACTAGCGGGGGGCTAAACACCGGGGAGCTGTTTTTT.

This clonotype is a singleton in its sample. V and J are TRBV24-1 and TRBJ1-5; TRBD1 might be the D (5 bases). CDR1 is KGHDR and CDR2 is SFDVKD in the germline V gene. Trimming removed 3 bases at V and 6 bases at J, with 11 bases between. The CDR3 is 14 amino acids. This CDR3 reads CATSDGGASQPQHF. DNA for the CDR3: TGTGCCACCAGTGATGGCGGGGCAAGTCAGCCCCAGCATTTT.

Note on this clonotype: Just one base apart from a much larger clone, this may be a read error. The chain has TRBV12-3 or TRBV12-4 and TRBJ1-2, with D unresolved. CDR3 length: 14 residues. V was trimmed by 10 bases and J by 8 bases, leaving 23 bases between them. CDR3 sequence: CAITPRPGQGGYTF. For the CDR3, the DNA is TGTGCCATCACCCCCCGTCCTGGCCAAGGAGGCTACACCTTC.

The sample holds a few counts of this clonotype. The chain couples TRBV6-1 to TRBJ2-1, with 15 positions matching TRBD2. The CDR3 is made up of 16 amino acids. V dropped 5 bases and J dropped 9; count of bases not matched to a gene: 8. CDR1 is MNHNS, CDR2 SASEGT, per germline. The CDR3 coding sequence is TGTGCCAGCAGTTCTTGGACTAGCGGGGGGGACGGTGAGCAGTTCTTC. Amino acid sequence: CASSSWTSGGDGEQFF.

This sequence joins TRBV7-2 and TRBJ1-2, with TRBD1 identical over 7 bases. CDR1 and CDR2 (germline): SGHTA, FQGNSA. CDR3 size: 14 residues. With 1 base clipped from V and 4 bases from J, the junction kept 3 bases outside the gene matches. The chain's CDR3 is CASSLVGQTYGYTF. The CDR3 DNA follows: TGTGCCAGCAGCTTAGTGGGACAGACCTATGGCTACACCTTC.

This rearrangement joins TRBV7-9 to TRBJ2-1; maybe TRBD2 (5 bases). V was clipped by 4 bases and J by 3 bases, with 10 bases between them. The CDR3 extends over 14 amino acids. Germline CDR1 is SEHNR and CDR2 is FQNEAQ (reference sequence). In DNA, the CDR3 is TGTGCCAGCAGCTCCGAGCGGATCTACAATGAGCAGTTCTTC. This encodes CASSSERIYNEQFF.

The table lists this clonotype with many counts. The chain uses TRBV7-2 and TRBJ2-1; TRBD2 agrees at 8 bases. Germline trimming cut 4 bases from V and 1 base from J; bases unmatched to any gene: 3. Looked up from germline, CDR1 is SGHTA and CDR2 is FQGNSA. CDR3 length: 15 residues. The CDR3 sequence: CASSSRLASYNEQFF. In nucleotides, the CDR3 is TGTGCCAGCAGCTCCAGACTAGCGTCCTACAATGAGCAGTTCTTC. Complete variable domain (other parts from reference TRBV7-2 and TRBJ2-1): GAGVSQSPSNKVTEKGKDVELRCDPISGHTALYWYRQSLGQGLEFLIYFQGNSAPDKSGLPSDRFSAERTGGSVSTLTIQRTQQEDSAVYLCASSSRLASYNEQFFGPGTRLTVL.

This clonotype was picked up a small number of times. The chain employs TRBV29-1 and TRBJ2-1; D gene ambiguous. The length of the CDR3 is 14 residues. V was shortened by 2 bases and J by 7 bases, with 15 bases between the two germline ends. The germline V gene has CDR1 SQVTM and CDR2 ANQGSEA. The CDR3, as DNA: TGCAGCGTTGAATGGGCCGGATCTGGGAATGAGCAGTTCTTC. This gives the protein CSVEWAGSGNEQFF.

This sequence joins TRBV6-6 and TRBJ2-2, with D possibly being TRBD1 (6 bases). CDR1 is MNHNY, CDR2 SVGAGI, per germline (reference sequence). The CDR3 consists of 14 residues. Trimming removed 6 bases at V and 7 bases at J, with 15 bases between. The CDR3 sequence is CASSRQANVGELFF. CDR3 DNA sequence: TGTGCCAGCAGCAGACAGGCGAACGTCGGGGAGCTGTTTTTT.

CDR3 bases: TGCGCCAGCAGCCAAGTTACCGGGGTAACAGATACGCAGTATTTT. Encoded protein: CASSQVTGVTDTQYF. The chain links TRBV4-1 to TRBJ2-3, with D perhaps TRBD2 (5 bases). This CDR3 has 15 residues. Germline CDR1 reads MGHRA; CDR2 reads YSYEKL. The ends were cut back, 1 base at V and 3 bases at J, with 11 bases in the middle.

This clonotype was counted many times. The chain joins TRBV7-9 to TRBJ2-2, with D unresolved. The length of the CDR3 is 12 residues. Trimming took 4 bases from V and 8 from J, leaving 8 bases between them. Germline V lookup: CDR1 SEHNR, CDR2 FQNEAQ (reference sequence). The CDR3 coding sequence is TGTGCCAGCAGCTCCGGTTTAGGGGAGCTGTTTTTT. Translated, it gives CASSSGLGELFF.

With regard to this clonotype: An end of the junction does not agree with germline; a read error may underlie this. The gene calls are TRBV12-3 or TRBV12-4 and TRBJ1-4; the D is unclear. The length of the CDR3 is 12 residues. In DNA, the CDR3 is TGTGCCAGCAGTTTTGTGGATGACAAACTGTTTTTT. Amino acid sequence: CASSFVDDKLFF.

Details on this clonotype: This may stem from a read error, because a much larger clone lies one nucleotide away. The CDR3 ends on some other residue instead of the conserved phenylalanine or tryptophan, so this is likely a read error. V gene TRBV7-6 combines with J gene TRBJ2-5; TRBD2 matches 8 bases. The CDR3 contains 15 residues. V was clipped by 4 bases and J by 0 bases; unmatched bases: 4. Germline V gives CDR1 SGHVS, CDR2 FNYEAQ. This chain's CDR3 is CASSYAGGYQETQYI. Written as DNA, the CDR3 is TGTGCCAGCAGCTACGCGGGGGGATACCAAGAGACCCAGTACATC.

The table lists this clonotype with a few counts. The genes are TRBV29-1 and TRBJ2-3; TRBD1 is a possible D gene (5 bases). V lost 4 bases to trimming and J lost 11 bases, with 13 bases between them. Per germline, CDR1 SQVTM and CDR2 ANQGSEA. The CDR3 loop spans 11 amino acids. The CDR3 here is CSVAQESGQYF. In DNA form, the CDR3 reads TGCAGCGTTGCACAGGAATCGGGGCAGTATTTT.

This clonotype was seen repeatedly, ten times or more. The CDR3 DNA reads TGTGCCAGCAGCTTTGTGGTGGGCGGGACCGGGGAGCTGTTTTTT. Translated: CASSFVVGGTGELFF. This rearrangement joins TRBV7-8 to TRBJ2-2; tentatively, D is TRBD2 (5 bases). The CDR3 consists of 15 residues. V shed 3 bases and J shed 5 bases, with 13 bases lying between them. The V gene's germline CDR1 is SGHVS and CDR2 FQNEAQ.

Regarding this clonotype: Since no conserved phenylalanine or tryptophan closes the CDR3, a read error is the likely cause. The rearrangement links TRBV7-2 to TRBJ1-5; 7 nucleotides agree with TRBD1. CDR1 is SGHTA and CDR2 is FQGNSA in the germline V gene. Losses at the gene ends were 8 bases for V and 4 bases for J; bases not matched to a gene: 14. The CDR3 sequence is 16 residues long. The CDR3 nucleotides read TGTGCCAGCGGCAATGGGGACAGAGGGGGGAATCAGCCCCAGCATTTG. Protein product: CASGNGDRGGNQPQHL.

The chain combines TRBV6-2 or TRBV6-3 with TRBJ1-2, with D maybe TRBD1 (5 bases). Germline V lookup: CDR1 MNHEY, CDR2 SVGEGT. The CDR3 totals 12 residues. V lost 6 bases and J 4 bases, leaving 9 bases between the germline ends. The CDR3 DNA sequence: TGTGCCAGCAGCCACAGGAGCTATGGCTACACCTTC. It encodes CASSHRSYGYTF.

This clonotype was seen many times. This chain connects TRBV7-2 to TRBJ2-7, with 7 bases identical to TRBD1. This CDR3 contains 15 residues. Germline CDR1 SGHTA, CDR2 FQGNSA. J lost 6 bases, V lost 4 bases, and 12 bases had no gene match. In DNA form, the CDR3 reads TGTGCCAGCAGCTCAGACAGGGTCATAGGTGGCGAGCAGTACTTC. Its protein is CASSSDRVIGGEQYF. Looking up the rest from reference TRBV7-2 and TRBJ2-7 gives the full variable domain: GAGVSQSPSNKVTEKGKDVELRCDPISGHTALYWYRQSLGQGLEFLIYFQGNSAPDKSGLPSDRFSAERTGGSVSTLTIQRTQQEDSAVYLCASSSDRVIGGEQYFGPGTRLTVT.

This chain connects TRBV6-6 to TRBJ1-2; tentative D call: TRBD1 (5 bases). With 9 bases removed from V and 0 bases from J, the gap between germline ends came to 17 bases. From germline, CDR1 is MNHNY and CDR2 SVGAGI (reference sequence). CDR3 length equals 15 residues. CDR3 nucleotides: TGTGCCAGTAAGATTTCCGGGACGGCTAACTATGGCTACACCTTC. Residues: CASKISGTANYGYTF.

The chain has TRBV20-1 and TRBJ2-7, with unresolved D. The V end lost 5 bases, the J end lost 6 bases, and 8 bases lay between the germline ends. The CDR3 contains 10 residues. From germline, CDR1 is DFQATT and CDR2 SNEGSKA (reference sequence). This chain's CDR3 is CSAVEGEQYF. The CDR3 nucleotides read TGCAGTGCTGTGGAAGGCGAGCAGTACTTC.